The entry that follows covers one T cell receptor (beta chain) sequence. No antigen is known for it. This sample is drawn from a study of shared clonotypes between healthy human individuals. The CDR3 runs to 15 residues. Trimming left V 2 bases short and J 7 bases short, with 15 bases between. The V gene's germline CDR1 is WNHNN and CDR2 SYGVQD (reference sequence). CD45RO-negative, CCR7-positively selected cells formed the naive CD8 fraction, excluding terminally differentiated effector memory CD45RA+ cells. Study observations and caveats: The genetic and exposure-history diversity represented was limited by few donors. Four donors showed sharing of 4.5% to 6% of naive CD4 clonotypes.

The assay ran at deep level. An even split of each subset's genomic DNA across several immunoSEQ plates was performed. Repertoires were generated with immunoSEQ multiplex PCR, while TCRdb's copy carries only in-frame clones and drops some. The top ten clones hold roughly 1% of a sample with about 2 million clones, about 95% of them seen once. This TCR derives from a man between 18 and 29 years old in good health. The chain is built from TRBV10-1 and TRBJ2-1, with D perhaps assigned TRBD1 or TRBD2 (7 bases each). Sequenced sample: naive CD8+ T cells sorted from blood. CDR3 region: CASSETAGGGNEQFF. The CDR3 DNA sequence: TGCGCCAGCAGTGAGACGGCAGGGGGGGGAAATGAGCAGTTCTTC.